The T cell receptor (beta chain) described here comes from a study of control samples from healthy donors and cancer patients. The CDR3 contains 16 residues. Looked up from germline, CDR1 is MNHEY and CDR2 is SMNVEV (reference sequence). V lost 5 bases and J 0 bases, leaving 16 bases between the germline ends. Profiling relied on immunoSEQ multiplex PCR, and the TCRdb table lists in-frame clones only, not all of them. Of around 79,000 clones in the sample, 93% were seen once. This chain connects TRBV27 to TRBJ1-1; D gene ambiguous. The TCR was taken from a woman aged 40 to 50 with lung cancer. The specimen sequenced was PBMCs. The CDR3 coding sequence is TGTGCCAGCAGTCGCAGCCCGGCACCTATGAACACTGAAGCTTTCTTT. Its protein is CASSRSPAPMNTEAFF.